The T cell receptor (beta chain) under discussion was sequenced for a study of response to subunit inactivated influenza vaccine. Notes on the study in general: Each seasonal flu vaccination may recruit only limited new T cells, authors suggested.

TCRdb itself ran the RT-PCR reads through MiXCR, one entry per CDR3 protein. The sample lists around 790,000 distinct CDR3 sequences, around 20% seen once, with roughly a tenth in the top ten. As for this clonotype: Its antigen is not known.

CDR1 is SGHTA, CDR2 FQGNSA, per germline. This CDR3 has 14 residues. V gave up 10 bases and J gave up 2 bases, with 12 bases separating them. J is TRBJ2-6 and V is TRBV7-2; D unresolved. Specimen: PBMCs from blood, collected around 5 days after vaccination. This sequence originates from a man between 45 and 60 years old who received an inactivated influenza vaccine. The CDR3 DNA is TGTGCCACCCGTGCCGGGCCTGGGGCCAACGTCCTGACTTTC. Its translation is CATRAGPGANVLTF.